What follows are 14 T cell receptor beta chains derived from one specimen sequenced in a study of T-cell memory formation after mild COVID-19. One entry per CDR3 protein results from TCRdb running MiXCR on the 5' RACE reads. The sample contains 110,000 to 150,000 distinct CDR3 sequences, about 25% of which appear only once. The sequenced material came from PBMCs or a T cell subset sorted from them (not recorded which). The receptors were sampled from an adult woman who had mild COVID-19 (a few samples of this study predate the infection). Cell type and time point are not known.

V gene TRBV15 combines with J gene TRBJ2-7, with D possibly matching TRBD1 (5 bases). This CDR3 comprises 14 residues. V lost 0 bases, J lost 2 bases, and 8 bases lay in between. Germline CDR1 and CDR2: LNHNV and YYDKDF (reference sequence). The CDR3, as DNA: TGTGCCACCAGCAGAGATAGACAGACCTACGAGCAGTACTTC. Translating gives CATSRDRQTYEQYF.

This clonotype was detected a few times. The J gene is TRBJ2-7, the V gene TRBV29-1, with D perhaps matching TRBD1 (6 bases). Germline values: CDR1 SQVTM, CDR2 ANQGSEA. The CDR3 is 14 amino acids. Trimming took off 0 bases at V and 3 bases at J, with 12 bases between the two ends. The CDR3 bases are TGCAGCGTTGAAGACAGGGACAAAGACTACGAGCAGTACTTC. Residues: CSVEDRDKDYEQYF.

This chain connects TRBV7-9 to TRBJ2-1; D is possibly TRBD1 (5 bases). Germline V gives CDR1 SEHNR, CDR2 FQNEAQ (reference sequence). V shed 1 base and J shed 5 bases, with 12 bases lying between them. CDR3 length equals 15 residues. The CDR3 sequence: CASSLEGVRNNEQFF. For the CDR3, the DNA is TGTGCCAGCAGCTTAGAAGGGGTAAGAAACAATGAGCAGTTCTTC.

The chain is built from TRBV5-1 and TRBJ2-7, with D maybe TRBD2 (5 bases). Trimming shortened V by 1 base and J by 3 bases, and 14 bases separated the two germline ends. From germline, CDR1 is SGHRS and CDR2 YFSETQ. The CDR3 runs 15 residues. CDR3 in DNA: TGCGCCAGCAGCTTGTACCCGGGATCCAACTACGAGCAGTACTTC. It encodes CASSLYPGSNYEQYF.

This clonotype was seen a few times. The chain couples TRBV20-1 to TRBJ2-7; 7 positions agree with TRBD2. Germline CDR1 and CDR2: DFQATT and SNEGSKA (reference sequence). The CDR3 consists of 16 residues. Trimming removed 0 bases from V and 2 bases from J; junction bases left unmatched: 10. CDR3 bases: TGCAGTGCTAGAGATGTGGGCAGGGAGGGTACCTACGAGCAGTACTTC. Protein product: CSARDVGREGTYEQYF.

This clonotype appeared a single time. The chain combines TRBV2 with TRBJ1-1; D is undetermined. The CDR3 length is 15 residues. Per germline, CDR1 SNHLY and CDR2 FYNNEI. V lost 1 base, J lost 3 bases, and 12 bases lay in between. The CDR3 DNA is TGTGCCAGCAGTGAAGTGGGGAGGGTTGACACTGAAGCTTTCTTT. It translates to CASSEVGRVDTEAFF.

This chain uses TRBV10-3 with TRBJ1-5, with TRBD1 as a possible D gene (6 bases). CDR1 is ENHRY, CDR2 SYGVKD, per germline. The CDR3 is made up of 16 amino acids. V dropped 6 bases and J dropped 1 base, with 16 bases sitting between them. This CDR3 is CAIRDVQGESNQPQHF. The CDR3 region has the DNA TGTGCCATCAGGGACGTACAGGGAGAAAGCAATCAGCCCCAGCATTTT.

The V call is TRBV3-1, the J call TRBJ2-3, with 7 bases matching TRBD2. Losses at the gene ends were 3 bases for V and 5 bases for J; bases not matched to a gene: 8. This CDR3 has 15 residues. Germline CDR1 LGHDT, CDR2 YNNKEL (reference sequence). The CDR3 DNA reads as TGTGCCAGCAGCCACCCAAGCGGGGTGTTAGATACGCAGTATTTT. Translating it yields CASSHPSGVLDTQYF.

V and J are TRBV14 and TRBJ1-4; D gene uncertain. The CDR3 spans 11 residues. V gave up 5 bases and J gave up 7 bases, with 5 bases separating them. Germline V gene data show CDR1 as SGHDN and CDR2 as FVKESK. CDR3 sequence reads: CASSAGEKLFF. CDR3 nucleotide sequence: TGTGCCAGCAGCGCTGGTGAAAAACTGTTTTTT. The complete variable domain, with remaining parts taken from reference TRBV14 and TRBJ1-4, reads EAGVTQFPSHSVIEKGQTVTLRCDPISGHDNLYWYRRVMGKEIKFLLHFVKESKQDESGMPNNRFLAERTGGTYSTLKVQPAELEDSGVYFCASSAGEKLFFGSGTQLSVL.

This clonotype came up once. V and J are TRBV2 and TRBJ2-4, with D maybe TRBD1 (6 bases). CDR1 is SNHLY and CDR2 is FYNNEI in the germline V gene. This CDR3 contains 16 residues. With 6 bases removed from V and 0 bases from J, the gap between germline ends came to 15 bases. CDR3 amino acids: CASSRDTPLAKNIQYF. In DNA form, the CDR3 reads TGTGCCAGCAGCCGGGACACACCACTAGCCAAAAACATTCAGTACTTC.

The sample holds one count of this clonotype. The chain uses TRBV9 and TRBJ1-1; TRBD1 agrees at 8 bases. Germline V gene sequence: CDR1 SGDLS, CDR2 YYNGEE. The CDR3 length is 14 residues. The J segment lost 5 bases and the V segment lost 2 bases, leaving 5 bases of the junction unmatched. The CDR3 DNA is TGTGCCAGCAGCGTCCAGGGGGCTGATACTGAAGCTTTCTTT. Its protein product is CASSVQGADTEAFF. The whole variable domain, remainder taken from reference TRBV9 and TRBJ1-1, is DSGVTQTPKHLITATGQRVTLRCSPRSGDLSVYWYQQSLDQGLQFLIQYYNGEERAKGNILERFSAQQFPDLHSELNLSSLELGDSALYFCASSVQGADTEAFFGQGTRLTVV.

CDR3 sequence (DNA): TGTGCCAGCAGCCTACCTCCGGGACTAGCTTACAATGAGCAGTTCTTC. Protein product: CASSLPPGLAYNEQFF. The V and J genes are TRBV7-9 and TRBJ2-1; 9 bases are shared with TRBD2. Germline CDR1 reads SEHNR; CDR2 reads FQNEAQ (reference sequence). This CDR3 region has 16 residues. Trimming removed 5 bases from V and 4 bases from J; junction bases left unmatched: 9.

The V call is TRBV29-1, the J call TRBJ1-1, with a tentative D call TRBD1 (5 bases). Germline CDR1 SQVTM, CDR2 ANQGSEA. This CDR3 has 16 residues. The V end lost 2 bases, the J end lost 1 base, and 17 bases lay between the germline ends. CDR3 protein: CSVERTLKRSNTEAFF. The CDR3 region has the DNA TGCAGCGTTGAAAGGACACTCAAGAGGTCGAACACTGAAGCTTTCTTT.

The rearrangement links TRBV7-2 to TRBJ2-7; D perhaps matches TRBD1 (5 bases). V gave up 5 bases and J gave up 0 bases, with 8 bases separating them. Germline CDR1 is SGHTA and CDR2 is FQGNSA. The CDR3 is made up of 13 amino acids. CDR3 region: CASSGDSSYEQYF. The CDR3 DNA is TGTGCCAGCAGCGGAGACAGCTCCTACGAGCAGTACTTC.